This T cell receptor (beta chain) was recovered during a study of memory CD4+ T cells and cytomegalovirus serostatus. For the study at large: Of the healthy Belgian adults, 9 were CMV seropositive and more than 20 seronegative. Study-level results: About 40% of the roughly 150 known CMV-associated TCRbeta sequences appeared in CD4+ memory.

Single viable CD3+CD4+CD8-CD45RO+ cells were sorted as the memory CD4+ T cells. Serum IgG to CMV pp150, pp28, p38 and p52 defined serostatus. Concerning this clone: Its specificity is not known.

With 2 bases removed from V and 5 bases from J, the gap between germline ends came to 9 bases. Germline loops: CDR1 GTSNPN, CDR2 SVGIG (reference sequence). This CDR3 comprises 12 residues. Original processing notes: After removing out-of-frame reads, around 2 million distinct TCRbeta sequences remained. TCRdb's copy holds only in-frame clones and misses some; the assay was immunoSEQ multiplex PCR. The V and J calls and the clone size are those of that table, but D and trimming were determined from the DNA. Of more than 35,000 clones detected, 75% to 80% appear once; the ten largest clones hold 0.7% to 0.8%.

This chain joins TRBV30 and TRBJ1-1; no clear D. The sample was memory CD4+ T cells from blood. The origin of this receptor is an adult in good health and CMV-seronegative. The CDR3 DNA reads as TGTGCCTGGAGTAAGGGCGTGACTGAAGCTTTCTTT. It specifies CAWSKGVTEAFF.